This T cell receptor beta chain was captured in a study of response to subunit inactivated influenza vaccine. Study-level findings and limits: Authors suggested that a seasonal influenza vaccination recruits few new T cells each time.

CDR1 is SEHNR, CDR2 FQNEAQ, per germline (reference sequence). Trimming took off 0 bases at V and 3 bases at J, with 10 bases between the two ends. This CDR3 region has 15 residues. This clonotype was seen ten or more times. Its antigen is not known. TCRdb independently ran MiXCR on the RT-PCR reads; one entry per CDR3 protein. Of hundreds of thousands of distinct CDR3 sequences listed, about 10% are singletons. The specimen was PBMCs from blood, collected on the day of vaccination. This TCR was recovered from a man aged 50 or older who received an inactivated influenza vaccine. The V call is TRBV7-9, the J call TRBJ2-3; D possibly uses TRBD1 or TRBD2 (6 bases each). The CDR3 DNA is TGTGCCAGCAGCTTAGCTACAGGGACTACAGATACGCAGTATTTT. This gives the protein CASSLATGTTDTQYF. The whole variable domain, remainder taken from reference TRBV7-9 and TRBJ2-3, is DTGVSQNPRHKITKRGQNVTFRCDPISEHNRLYWYRQTLGQGPEFLTYFQNEAQLEKSRLLSDRFSAERPKGSFSTLEIQRTEQGDSAMYLCASSLATGTTDTQYFGPGTRLTVL.